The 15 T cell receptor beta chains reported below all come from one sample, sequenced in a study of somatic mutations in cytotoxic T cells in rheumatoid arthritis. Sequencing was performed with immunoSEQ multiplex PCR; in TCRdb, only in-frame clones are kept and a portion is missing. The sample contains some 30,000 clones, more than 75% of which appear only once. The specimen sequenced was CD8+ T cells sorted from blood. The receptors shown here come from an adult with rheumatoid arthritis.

The CDR3 DNA reads TGCAGCGTTGCGGGAGGTGGCGGCCCCTACGAGCAGTACTTC. As protein: CSVAGGGGPYEQYF. The V gene is TRBV29-1, the J gene TRBJ2-7; 7 bases align to TRBD2. Per germline, CDR1 SQVTM and CDR2 ANQGSEA. J lost 2 bases, V lost 4 bases, and 8 bases had no gene match. The CDR3 spans 14 residues.

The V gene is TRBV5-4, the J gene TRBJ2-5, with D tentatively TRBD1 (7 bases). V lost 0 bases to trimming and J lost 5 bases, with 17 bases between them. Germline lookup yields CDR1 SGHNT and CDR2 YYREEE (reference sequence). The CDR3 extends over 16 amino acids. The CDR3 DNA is TGTGCCAGCAGCTTGGAAGGACAGGCGGGATGGGAGACCCAGTACTTC. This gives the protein CASSLEGQAGWETQYF. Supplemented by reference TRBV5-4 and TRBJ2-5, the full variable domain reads ETGVTQSPTHLIKTRGQQVTLRCSSQSGHNTVSWYQQALGQGPQFIFQYYREEENGRGNFPPRFSGLQFPNYSSELNVNALELDDSALYLCASSLEGQAGWETQYFGPGTRLLVL.

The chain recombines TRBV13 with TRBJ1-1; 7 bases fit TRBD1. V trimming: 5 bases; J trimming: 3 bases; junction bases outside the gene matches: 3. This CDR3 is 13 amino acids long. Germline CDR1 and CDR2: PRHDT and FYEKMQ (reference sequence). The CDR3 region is CASSADRYTEAFF. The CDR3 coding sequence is TGTGCCAGCAGCGCGGACAGGTACACTGAAGCTTTCTTT.

In nucleotides, the CDR3 is TGTGCCAGCAGTTTCTCCGGGACAGGGCCTTCCTACGAGCAGTACTTC. Translation gives CASSFSGTGPSYEQYF. This chain joins TRBV27 and TRBJ2-7; 9 bases map to TRBD1. Germline lookup yields CDR1 MNHEY and CDR2 SMNVEV (reference sequence). The junction had 7 bases not matched to a gene; V was cut back by 3 bases and J by 1 base. CDR3 size: 16 residues.

CDR3 DNA sequence: TGCAGTGCTAGGGAATCGGAGACCCAGTACTTC. Translation gives CSARESETQYF. V gene TRBV20-1 combines with J gene TRBJ2-5, with D unclear. Trimming cost V 3 bases and J 5 bases, with 7 bases left between them. This CDR3 has 11 amino acids. Germline-derived CDR1 and CDR2 are DFQATT and SNEGSKA (reference sequence).

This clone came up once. The CDR3 loop reads CASSQQTRQGQTQYF. CDR3 nucleotide sequence: TGCGCCAGCAGCCAACAAACCCGACAGGGACAGACCCAGTACTTC. The V and J genes are TRBV4-3 and TRBJ2-5; TRBD1 matches at 7 bases. V dropped 2 bases and J dropped 6; count of bases not matched to a gene: 9. CDR3 length equals 15 residues. Per the germline V gene, CDR1 is LGHNA and CDR2 is YSLEER.

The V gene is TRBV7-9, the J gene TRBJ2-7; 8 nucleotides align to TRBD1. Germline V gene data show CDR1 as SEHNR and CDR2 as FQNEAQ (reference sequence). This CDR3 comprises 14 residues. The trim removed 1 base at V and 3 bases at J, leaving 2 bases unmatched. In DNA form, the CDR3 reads TGTGCCAGCAGCTTAGTAACAGGGGGCTACGAGCAGTACTTC. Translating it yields CASSLVTGGYEQYF.

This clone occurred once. The CDR3 sequence is CASSLAGMNTGELFF. The CDR3 DNA is TGCGCCAGCAGCTTGGCGGGGATGAACACCGGGGAGCTGTTTTTT. The genes are TRBV5-1 and TRBJ2-2, with TRBD2 as a possible D gene (5 bases). CDR3 length: 15 residues. CDR1 and CDR2 (germline): SGHRS, YFSETQ. The V and J ends lost 0 bases and 1 base respectively, with 7 bases between them. The full variable domain, with the rest looked up from reference TRBV5-1 and TRBJ2-2, is KAGVTQTPRYLIKTRGQQVTLSCSPISGHRSVSWYQQTPGQGLQFLFEYFSETQRNKGNFPGRFSGRQFSNSRSEMNVSTLELGDSALYLCASSLAGMNTGELFFGEGSRLTVL.

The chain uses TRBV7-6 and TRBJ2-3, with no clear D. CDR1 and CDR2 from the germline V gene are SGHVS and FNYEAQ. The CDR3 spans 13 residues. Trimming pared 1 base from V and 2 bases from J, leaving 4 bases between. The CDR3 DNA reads TGTGCCAGCAGCTTAGATACCACAGATACGCAGTATTTT. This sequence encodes CASSLDTTDTQYF.

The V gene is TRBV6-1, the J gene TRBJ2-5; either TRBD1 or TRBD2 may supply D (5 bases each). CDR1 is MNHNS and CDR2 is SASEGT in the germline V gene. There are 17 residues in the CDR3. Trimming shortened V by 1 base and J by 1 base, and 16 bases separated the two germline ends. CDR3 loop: CASSEEEGIGTQETQYF. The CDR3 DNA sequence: TGTGCCAGCAGTGAAGAAGAGGGGATCGGGACCCAAGAGACCCAGTACTTC.

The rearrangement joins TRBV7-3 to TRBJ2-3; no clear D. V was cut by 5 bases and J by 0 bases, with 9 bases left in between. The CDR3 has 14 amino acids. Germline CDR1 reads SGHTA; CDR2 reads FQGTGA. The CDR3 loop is CASSPETSTDTQYF. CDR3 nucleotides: TGTGCCAGCAGCCCAGAGACTAGCACAGATACGCAGTATTTT.

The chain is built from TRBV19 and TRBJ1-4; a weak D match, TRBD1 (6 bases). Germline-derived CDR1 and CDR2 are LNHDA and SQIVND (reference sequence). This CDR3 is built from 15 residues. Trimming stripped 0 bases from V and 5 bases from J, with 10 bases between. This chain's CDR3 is CASSIEWTVNEKLFF. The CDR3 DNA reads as TGTGCCAGTAGTATAGAGTGGACAGTGAATGAAAAACTGTTTTTT.

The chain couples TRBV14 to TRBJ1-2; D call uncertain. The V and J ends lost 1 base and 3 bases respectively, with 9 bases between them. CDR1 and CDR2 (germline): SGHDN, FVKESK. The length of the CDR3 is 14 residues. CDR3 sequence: CASSQVNSHYGYTF. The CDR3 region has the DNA TGTGCCAGCAGCCAAGTCAACAGCCACTATGGCTACACCTTC.

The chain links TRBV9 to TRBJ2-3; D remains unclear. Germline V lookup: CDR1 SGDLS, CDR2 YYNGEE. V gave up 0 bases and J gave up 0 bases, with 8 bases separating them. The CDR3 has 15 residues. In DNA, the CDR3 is TGTGCCAGCAGCGTAGGGGGTAGAAGCACAGATACGCAGTATTTT. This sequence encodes CASSVGGRSTDTQYF.

The chain's CDR3 is CASSLGTSGGTGELFF. Here the CDR3 DNA reads TGTGCCAGCAGCCTTGGGACTAGCGGAGGTACCGGGGAGCTGTTTTTT. The chain couples TRBV9 to TRBJ2-2; 11 positions agree with TRBD2. The CDR3 covers 16 residues. V lost 4 bases to trimming and J lost 5 bases; unmatched junction nucleotides: 7. Germline CDR1 reads SGDLS; CDR2 reads YYNGEE.